The entry below describes one T cell receptor (beta chain). Its antigen is not known. This sample stems from a study of graft-versus-host responses after intestinal transplantation. Profiling relied on immunoSEQ multiplex PCR, and the TCRdb table lists in-frame clones only, not all of them. The sample comprises tens of thousands of clones, 85% to 95% of which are singletons, and approximately 1.1% rests with the top ten. The clonotype comes from a human donor who was the organ donor for an intestinal transplant. The sample consisted of unstimulated CD8+ T cells sorted from spleen or lymph node cells, taken before transplant.

CDR3 protein: CASSFGGNEQFF. Written as DNA, the CDR3 is TGTGCCAGCAGCTTCGGGGGCAATGAGCAGTTCTTC. The rearrangement joins TRBV11-1 to TRBJ2-1; D may be TRBD2 (6 bases). The germline CDR1 and CDR2 sequences are SGHAT and FQDESV (reference sequence). CDR3 length equals 12 residues. V gave up 3 bases and J gave up 6 bases, with 6 bases separating them.